This T cell receptor beta chain was captured in a study of OX40 agonist ivuxolimab in advanced cancers. Study overall: Patients were treated with ivuxolimab, an agonistic anti-OX40 (CD134) antibody.

Clones were read by immunoSEQ multiplex PCR, and TCRdb kept only the in-frame ones, dropping some. The sample contains fewer than 100,000 clones, 86% of which appear only once. The starting material was CD4+ or CD8+ T cells sorted from blood, obtained in a trial of the OX40 agonist ivuxolimab. The TCR was taken from an adult with an advanced solid tumor such as melanoma, head and neck, liver or kidney cancer.

CDR3 amino acids: CASRPRGTSDTGELFF. The CDR3, as DNA: TGTGCCAGCAGACCCCGCGGGACTAGCGACACCGGGGAGCTGTTTTTT. J is TRBJ2-2 and V is TRBV4-2; 10 bases match TRBD2. Per the germline V gene, CDR1 is LGHNA and CDR2 is YNFKEQ. CDR3 length: 16 amino acids. Losses at the gene ends were 6 bases for V and 3 bases for J; bases not matched to a gene: 7.